The following is a T cell receptor beta chain sequence with its context. This record belongs to a study of OX40 agonist ivuxolimab in advanced cancers. The V end was cut by 5 bases, the J end by 4 bases, with 14 bases between. In germline, CDR1 is SEHNR, CDR2 FQNEAQ (reference sequence). The CDR3 runs to 14 residues. Assay: immunoSEQ multiplex PCR; the TCRdb copy retains only in-frame clones and omits some. The table includes approximately 110,000 clones, 85% to 95% detected once. The sequence derives from an adult with an advanced solid tumor such as melanoma, head and neck, liver or kidney cancer. This chain joins TRBV7-9 and TRBJ1-1; tentative D call: TRBD1 (5 bases). Sequencing used CD4+ or CD8+ T cells sorted from blood, obtained in a trial of the OX40 agonist ivuxolimab. The CDR3 DNA is TGTGCCAGCAGCCAAGGGGAGGGAGGCACTGAAGCTTTCTTT. It yields the protein CASSQGEGGTEAFF.